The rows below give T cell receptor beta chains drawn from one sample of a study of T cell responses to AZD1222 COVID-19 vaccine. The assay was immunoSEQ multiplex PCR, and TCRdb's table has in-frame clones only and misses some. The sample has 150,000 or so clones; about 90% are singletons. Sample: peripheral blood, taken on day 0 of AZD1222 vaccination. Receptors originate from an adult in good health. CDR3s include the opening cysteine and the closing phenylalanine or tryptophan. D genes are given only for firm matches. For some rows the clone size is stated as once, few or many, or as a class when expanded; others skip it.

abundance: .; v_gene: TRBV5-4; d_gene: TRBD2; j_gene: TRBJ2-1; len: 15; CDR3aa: CASSLRLAGDNEQFF; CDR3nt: TGTGCCAGCAGCTTAAGGCTAGCGGGGGACAATGAGCAGTTCTTC
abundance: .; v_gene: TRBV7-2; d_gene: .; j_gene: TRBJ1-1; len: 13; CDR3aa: CASGTRLNTEAFF; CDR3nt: TGTGCCAGCGGCACCCGCTTGAACACTGAAGCTTTCTTT
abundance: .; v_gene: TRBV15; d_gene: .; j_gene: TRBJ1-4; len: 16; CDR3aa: CATSRDPGAFYEKLFF; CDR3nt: TGTGCCACCAGCAGAGACCCCGGGGCCTTTTATGAAAAACTGTTTTTT
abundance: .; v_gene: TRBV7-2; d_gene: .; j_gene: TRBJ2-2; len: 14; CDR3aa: CASRQTYKSGELFF; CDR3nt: TGTGCCAGCAGGCAAACATATAAATCCGGGGAGCTGTTTTTT
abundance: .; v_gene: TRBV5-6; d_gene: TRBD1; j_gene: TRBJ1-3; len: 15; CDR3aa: CASSFQGARRNTIYF; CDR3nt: TGTGCCAGCAGCTTTCAGGGGGCGCGTAGAAACACCATATATTTT
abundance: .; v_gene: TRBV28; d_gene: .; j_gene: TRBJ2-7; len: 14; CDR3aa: CAISGRGHNYEQYF; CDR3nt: TGTGCCATCTCCGGGCGGGGGCACAACTACGAGCAGTACTTC
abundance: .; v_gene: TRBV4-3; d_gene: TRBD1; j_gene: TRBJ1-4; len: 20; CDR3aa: CASSQVAYQWPPGGSEKLFF; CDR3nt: TGCGCCAGCAGCCAAGTAGCCTACCAATGGCCGCCAGGGGGCAGTGAAAAACTGTTTTTT
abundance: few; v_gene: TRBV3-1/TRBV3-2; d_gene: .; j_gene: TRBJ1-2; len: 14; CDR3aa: CASSQEDRNYGYTF; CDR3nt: TGTGCCAGCAGCCAAGAGGACAGAAACTATGGCTACACCTTC
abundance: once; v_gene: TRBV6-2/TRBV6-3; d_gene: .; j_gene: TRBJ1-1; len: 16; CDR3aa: CASSFVRTVMNTEAFF; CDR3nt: TGTGCCAGCAGTTTCGTACGGACAGTGATGAACACTGAAGCTTTCTTT
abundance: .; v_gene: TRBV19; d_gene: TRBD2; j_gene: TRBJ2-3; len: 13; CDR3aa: CATRTSGTDTQYF; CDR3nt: TGTGCCACGCGGACTAGCGGTACAGATACGCAGTATTTT